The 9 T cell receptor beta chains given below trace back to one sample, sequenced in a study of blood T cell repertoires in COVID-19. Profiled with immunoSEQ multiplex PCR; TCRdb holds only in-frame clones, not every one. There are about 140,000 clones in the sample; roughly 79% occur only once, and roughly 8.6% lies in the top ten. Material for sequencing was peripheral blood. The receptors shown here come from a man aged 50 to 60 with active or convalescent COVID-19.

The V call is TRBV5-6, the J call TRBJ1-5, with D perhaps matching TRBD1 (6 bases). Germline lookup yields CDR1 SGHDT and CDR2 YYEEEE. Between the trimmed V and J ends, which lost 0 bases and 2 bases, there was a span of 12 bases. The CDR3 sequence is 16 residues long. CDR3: CASSLVARGGNQPQHF. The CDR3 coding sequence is TGTGCCAGCAGCTTGGTGGCCAGGGGTGGCAATCAGCCCCAGCATTTT.

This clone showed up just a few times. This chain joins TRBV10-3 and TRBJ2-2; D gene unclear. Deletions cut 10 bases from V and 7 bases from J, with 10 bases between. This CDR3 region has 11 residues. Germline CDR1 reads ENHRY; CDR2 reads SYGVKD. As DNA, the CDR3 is TGTGCCACCCGCGGTAACGGGGAGCTGTTTTTT. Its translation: CATRGNGELFF.

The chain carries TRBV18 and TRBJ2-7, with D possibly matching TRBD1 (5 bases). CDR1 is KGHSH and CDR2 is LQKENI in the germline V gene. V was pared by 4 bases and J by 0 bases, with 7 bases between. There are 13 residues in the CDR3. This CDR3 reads CASSQGNSYEQYF. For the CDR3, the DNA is TGTGCCAGCTCACAGGGGAACTCCTACGAGCAGTACTTC.

The CDR3 DNA is TGTGCCAGCGGCCTACAGGGGCCGACTGAAGCTTTCTTT. Translated: CASGLQGPTEAFF. The chain uses TRBV2 and TRBJ1-1; 7 nucleotides line up with TRBD1. The CDR3 is made up of 13 amino acids. CDR1 SNHLY and CDR2 FYNNEI come from the germline V gene. V shed 8 bases and J 5 bases; nucleotides not matched to a gene: 8.

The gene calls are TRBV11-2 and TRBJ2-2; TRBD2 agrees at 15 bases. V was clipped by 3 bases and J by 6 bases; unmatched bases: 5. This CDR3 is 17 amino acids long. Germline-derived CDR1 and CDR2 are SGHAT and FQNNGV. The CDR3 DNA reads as TGTGCCAGCAGCTTGGGACTAGCGGGAGGTAAAGCCGGGGAGCTGTTTTTT. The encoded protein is CASSLGLAGGKAGELFF.

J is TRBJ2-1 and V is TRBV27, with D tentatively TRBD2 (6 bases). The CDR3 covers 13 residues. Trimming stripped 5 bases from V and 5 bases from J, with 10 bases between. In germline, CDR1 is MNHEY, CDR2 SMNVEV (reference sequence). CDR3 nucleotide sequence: TGTGCCAGCAGTATCGGGACTCACAATGAGCAGTTCTTC. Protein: CASSIGTHNEQFF.

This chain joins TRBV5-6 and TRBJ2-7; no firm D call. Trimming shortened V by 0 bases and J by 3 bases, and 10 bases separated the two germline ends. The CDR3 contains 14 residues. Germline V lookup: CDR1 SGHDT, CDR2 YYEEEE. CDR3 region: CASSLGRILYEQYF. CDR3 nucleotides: TGTGCCAGCAGCTTGGGCAGGATCCTCTACGAGCAGTACTTC.

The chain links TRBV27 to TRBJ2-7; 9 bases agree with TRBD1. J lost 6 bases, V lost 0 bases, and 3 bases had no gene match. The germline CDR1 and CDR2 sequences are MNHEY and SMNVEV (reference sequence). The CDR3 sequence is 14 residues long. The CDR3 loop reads CASSLSDRGGEQYF. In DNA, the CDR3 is TGTGCCAGCAGTTTATCGGACAGGGGAGGCGAGCAGTACTTC.

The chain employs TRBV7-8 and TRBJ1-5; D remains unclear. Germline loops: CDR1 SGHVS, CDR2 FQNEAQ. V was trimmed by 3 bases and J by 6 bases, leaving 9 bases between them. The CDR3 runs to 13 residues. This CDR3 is CASSFDGIQPQHF. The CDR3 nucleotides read TGTGCCAGCAGCTTTGACGGGATTCAGCCCCAGCATTTT.